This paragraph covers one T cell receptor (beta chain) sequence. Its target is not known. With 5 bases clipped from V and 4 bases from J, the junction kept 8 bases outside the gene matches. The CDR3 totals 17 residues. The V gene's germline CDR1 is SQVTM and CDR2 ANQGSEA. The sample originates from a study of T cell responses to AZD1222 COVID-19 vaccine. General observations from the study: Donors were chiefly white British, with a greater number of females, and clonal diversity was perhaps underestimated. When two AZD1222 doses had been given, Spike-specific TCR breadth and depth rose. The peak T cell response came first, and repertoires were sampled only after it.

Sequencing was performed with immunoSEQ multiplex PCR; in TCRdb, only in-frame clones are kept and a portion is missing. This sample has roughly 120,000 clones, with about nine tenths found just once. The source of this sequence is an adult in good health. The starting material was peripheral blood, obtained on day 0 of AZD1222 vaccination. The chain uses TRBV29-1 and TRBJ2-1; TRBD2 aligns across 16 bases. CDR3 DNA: TGCAGCGTTCCCGGGACTAGCGGGAGGGCGGGTTACAATGAGCAGTTCTTC. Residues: CSVPGTSGRAGYNEQFF.